This T cell receptor (beta chain) was documented in a study of T cell clusters in autoimmune cytopenias. Study observations and caveats: Exclusive TRB clusters were about 2.8-fold more numerous in healthy donors than in active autoimmune hepatitis.

This CDR3 is built from 15 residues. Turning to this clonotype: Its cognate antigen is unknown.

TRB amplification used 250 ng of peripheral blood genomic DNA. One tube held mixed TRB-A and TRB-B primer pools for touch-down PCR. TCRdb reanalyzed the multiplex PCR reads and collapses them to one entry per CDR3 protein, without DNA. This repertoire includes some 11,000 distinct CDR3 sequences. The same sample was also used in a study of T cell repertoires in aging, cancer and after chemotherapy. This second study notes: Untreated cancer patients had significantly lower blood TCR diversity than age-matched healthy donors. Rebound thymic output was suggested by rising median generation probability during chemotherapy in each cancer cohort. The repertoire data cannot show anything about immunological memory following chemotherapy.

The sample consisted of peripheral blood. The rearrangement uses TRBV12-3 or TRBV12-4 and TRBJ2-1; TCRdb lists TRBD2, though no DNA is available to test this call. This TCR derives from a human donor in good health. CDR3 in amino acids: CASSSLVVPYNEQFF.